This T cell receptor beta chain was retrieved from a study of cytomegalovirus exposure and HLA in healthy donors. General study points: Common viral pathogens (according to a later analysis) appeared linked to several of the most significant clusters. Listed as cytomegalovirus-associated were 170 or so TCR beta chains. It was reported that TCR beta sequences correctly inferred the HLA-A and HLA-B alleles for most subjects.

Healthy donors of bone marrow made up the group. PCR was performed using 60 Vbeta and 13 Jbeta primers. Measured with immunoSEQ multiplex PCR; TCRdb has only the in-frame clones, and not every one. Here the sample spans roughly 170,000 clones, approximately 84% being singletons. As for this clone: Its target is not known.

Per the germline V gene, CDR1 is SQVTM and CDR2 is ANQGSEA. The CDR3 sequence is 14 residues long. The germline V and J ends were trimmed by 4 bases and 11 bases, with 21 bases remaining between them. The sequenced material came from PBMCs. The source of this sequence is a girl aged 5-17 years in good health and CMV-seropositive. The rearrangement links TRBV29-1 to TRBJ1-5, with D possibly matching TRBD1 (5 bases). The CDR3 region has the DNA TGCAGCGTTGTAACAAGGGGAGGACCCGGGGCCCAGCATTTT. Its protein product is CSVVTRGGPGAQHF.